These 2 T cell receptor beta chains share one sample of origin, sequenced in a study of CD8+CD57+ T cells in acquired aplastic anemia. The TCR beta profiling, which covered VDJ combination and CDR3 sequence, was carried out using genomic DNA as the template. TCRdb fed the reads into MiXCR, producing one record per CDR3 protein. The data hold over 200,000 distinct CDR3 sequences, with roughly 55% observed a single time. Sequencing was performed on sorted CD4+, CD8+, or CD8+CD57+ T cells (not recorded which) from PBMCs. The receptors shown here come from a human donor in good health.

The sample holds a few counts of this clonotype. The CDR3 coding sequence is TGTGCCAGCAGCCTCGGACAGGGAGGGAGCTATGGCTACACCTTC. Encoded protein: CASSLGQGGSYGYTF. V and J are TRBV14 and TRBJ1-2, with 8 positions matching TRBD1. Unmatched junction bases numbered 8, after V lost 4 bases and J lost 4 bases. Germline CDR1 and CDR2: SGHDN and FVKESK. CDR3 length: 15 amino acids.

This clonotype was recorded many times. The rearrangement uses TRBV4-1 and TRBJ1-2; 10 bases match TRBD1. The CDR3 is 15 amino acids. The ends lost 4 bases at V and 6 bases at J; junction bases unmatched: 8. From germline, CDR1 is MGHRA and CDR2 YSYEKL. Here the CDR3 DNA reads TGCGCCAGCAGCCTCTCAGGTGGGACAGGGGATGGCTACACCTTC. This codes for CASSLSGGTGDGYTF.